These 19 T cell receptor beta chains were all obtained from the same sample, sequenced in a study of T cells in localized non-small cell lung cancer. Method: immunoSEQ multiplex PCR; TCRdb's copy keeps in-frame clones and lacks some. The table includes 2,000 to 3,000 clones, about 24% detected once. The sequenced sample was lung tumor tissue, obtained before any cancer treatment. Every receptor here comes from a woman aged 40 to 75 with stage II squamous cell lung carcinoma.

The V call is TRBV11-3, the J call TRBJ1-4; possible D gene TRBD1, 5 bases. V was trimmed by 5 bases and J by 4 bases, leaving 17 bases between them. CDR3 length equals 16 residues. Germline V lookup: CDR1 SGHNT, CDR2 YENEEA. In DNA form, the CDR3 reads TGTGCCAGCAGCCTTGGGACGGTGCGGAGTAATGAAAAACTGTTTTTT. Translation: CASSLGTVRSNEKLFF.

The chain employs TRBV11-3 and TRBJ2-2; 14 bases match TRBD2. With 5 bases clipped from V and 5 bases from J, the junction kept 4 bases outside the gene matches. Germline V gene data show CDR1 as SGHNT and CDR2 as YENEEA. The CDR3 spans 16 residues. CDR3 sequence: CASSSGLAGGTGELFF. For the CDR3, the DNA is TGTGCCAGCAGCAGTGGACTAGCGGGAGGTACCGGGGAGCTGTTTTTT. The variable domain in full, completed from reference TRBV11-3 and TRBJ2-2, reads EAGVVQSPRYKIIEKKQPVAFWCNPISGHNTLYWYLQNLGQGPELLIRYENEEAVDDSQLPKDRFSAERLKGVDSTLKIQPAELGDSAVYLCASSSGLAGGTGELFFGEGSRLTVL.

This chain links TRBV18 with TRBJ2-7, with 7 bases identical to TRBD1. The CDR3 is 13 residues long. Germline V gives CDR1 KGHSH, CDR2 LQKENI. Trimming cost V 3 bases and J 7 bases; bases outside gene matches: 6. The CDR3 nucleotides are TGTGCCAGCTCACCTCAGGGGGATGGGGAGCAGTACTTC. Amino acids: CASSPQGDGEQYF.

CDR3 DNA: TGTGCCAGCAGCTTATGGGGGTACGGAGAGACCCAGTACTTC. It translates to CASSLWGYGETQYF. The V call is TRBV11-3, the J call TRBJ2-5; possibly TRBD1 or TRBD2 for D (5 bases each). Trimming left V 2 bases short and J 4 bases short, with 11 bases between. The CDR3 runs to 14 residues. Germline CDR1 SGHNT, CDR2 YENEEA.

The V and J genes are TRBV14 and TRBJ1-4; 9 nucleotides line up with TRBD1. This CDR3 region has 16 residues. The ends lost 2 bases at V and 6 bases at J; junction bases unmatched: 7. Germline CDR1 and CDR2: SGHDN and FVKESK. This chain's CDR3 is CASSQTYRGQYEKLFF. CDR3 sequence (DNA): TGTGCCAGCAGCCAAACCTACAGGGGGCAGTATGAAAAACTGTTTTTT.

This clone was counted a few times. The chain recombines TRBV28 with TRBJ2-7; D gene ambiguous. V was pared by 5 bases and J by 2 bases, with 13 bases between. The CDR3 covers 14 residues. The germline V gene encodes CDR1 MDHEN and CDR2 SYDVKM. CDR3 loop: CASSPTHRPYEQYF. The CDR3 coding sequence is TGTGCCAGCAGTCCAACCCACAGACCCTACGAGCAGTACTTC.

This clone was seen once. The V gene is TRBV5-1, the J gene TRBJ1-1, with D unresolved. CDR1 is SGHRS and CDR2 is YFSETQ in the germline V gene. CDR3 size: 15 residues. Trimming cost V 1 base and J 1 base, with 11 bases left between them. CDR3 protein: CASSLRLGKNTEAFF. DNA of the CDR3: TGCGCCAGCAGCTTGAGGCTGGGGAAGAACACTGAAGCTTTCTTT.

This clone is medium-sized (0.01 to 0.1%) by share. The chain combines TRBV11-3 with TRBJ1-1, with 7 bases fitting TRBD1. Germline loops: CDR1 SGHNT, CDR2 YENEEA. The CDR3 sequence is 16 residues long. V was pared by 5 bases and J by 1 base, with 10 bases of the junction left unmatched. The chain's CDR3 is CASSRRAGTENTEAFF. The DNA for the CDR3 is TGTGCCAGCAGCCGGAGGGCCGGGACAGAGAACACTGAAGCTTTCTTT.

J is TRBJ1-3 and V is TRBV5-1; D perhaps matches TRBD1 (6 bases). This CDR3 spans 16 amino acids. Trimming shortened V by 0 bases and J by 2 bases, and 12 bases separated the two germline ends. Per germline, CDR1 SGHRS and CDR2 YFSETQ. The CDR3 DNA reads as TGCGCCAGCAGCTTGGTTTCAGGGGCTACTGGAAACACCATATATTTT. Translating it yields CASSLVSGATGNTIYF. Full variable domain (rest looked up from reference TRBV5-1 and TRBJ1-3): KAGVTQTPRYLIKTRGQQVTLSCSPISGHRSVSWYQQTPGQGLQFLFEYFSETQRNKGNFPGRFSGRQFSNSRSEMNVSTLELGDSALYLCASSLVSGATGNTIYFGEGSWLTVV.

The chain recombines TRBV19 with TRBJ1-5, with TRBD1 matching over 8 bases. CDR1 and CDR2 (germline): LNHDA, SQIVND (reference sequence). J lost 3 bases, V lost 2 bases, and 6 bases had no gene match. This CDR3 spans 16 amino acids. The CDR3 DNA sequence: TGTGCCAGTAGTATATTTGACAGGGGTCTCAATCAGCCCCAGCATTTT. Its protein product is CASSIFDRGLNQPQHF. Full variable domain (outside the CDR3, taken from reference TRBV19 and TRBJ1-5): DGGITQSPKYLFRKEGQNVTLSCEQNLNHDAMYWYRQDPGQGLRLIYYSQIVNDFQKGDIAEGYSVSREKKESFPLTVTSAQKNPTAFYLCASSIFDRGLNQPQHFGDGTRLSIL.

This chain uses TRBV28 with TRBJ2-3, with D unresolved. The CDR3 totals 12 residues. Germline lookup yields CDR1 MDHEN and CDR2 SYDVKM. Trimming pared 6 bases from V and 4 bases from J, leaving 8 bases between. The CDR3 sequence is CASREASDTQYF. The CDR3 DNA reads TGTGCCAGCAGAGAGGCGTCAGATACGCAGTATTTT. The whole variable domain, remainder taken from reference TRBV28 and TRBJ2-3, is DVKVTQSSRYLVKRTGEKVFLECVQDMDHENMFWYRQDPGLGLRLIYFSYDVKMKEKGDIPEGYSVSREKKERFSLILESASTNQTSMYLCASREASDTQYFGPGTRLTVL.

This chain connects TRBV11-3 to TRBJ1-1; a weak D match, TRBD1 (6 bases). From germline, CDR1 is SGHNT and CDR2 YENEEA. V lost 0 bases and J lost 3, with 11 bases in between. The CDR3 spans 15 residues. This CDR3 is CASSLDPRGHTEAFF. Written as DNA, the CDR3 is TGTGCCAGCAGCTTAGATCCCAGGGGTCACACTGAAGCTTTCTTT.

This clone was observed a handful of times. This rearrangement joins TRBV1 to TRBJ1-3; TRBD1 is the table's D call and was not checked against the DNA. TRBV1 is marked as a pseudogene. The CDR3 is 15 amino acids. The CDR3 DNA reads as TGCGCCAGCAGCCAACTACAGACCTCTGGAAACACCATATATTTT. It is translated as CASSQLQTSGNTIYF.

This chain links TRBV11-3 with TRBJ2-2; possibly TRBD1 for D (5 bases). Germline V CDR1 and CDR2: SGHNT, YENEEA. The CDR3 loop spans 14 amino acids. V was clipped by 3 bases and J by 1 base, with 6 bases between them. This CDR3 is CASSFTGNTGELFF. Written as DNA, the CDR3 is TGTGCCAGCAGCTTTACAGGGAACACCGGGGAGCTGTTTTTT.

The V and J genes are TRBV30 and TRBJ1-2; a weak D match, TRBD1 (6 bases). Trimming pared 2 bases from V and 8 bases from J, leaving 21 bases between. Germline V gives CDR1 GTSNPN, CDR2 SVGIG (reference sequence). The CDR3 sequence is 15 residues long. CDR3 in amino acids: CAWSNTRGGAEGYTF. Here the CDR3 DNA reads TGTGCCTGGAGTAACACGAGGGGGGGGGCGGAAGGCTACACCTTC.

This clone ranks as medium-sized. The V and J genes are TRBV4-1 and TRBJ1-1; possibly TRBD1 for D (5 bases). The CDR3 extends over 18 amino acids. Looked up from germline, CDR1 is MGHRA and CDR2 is YSYEKL. V was cut by 0 bases and J by 2 bases, with 19 bases left in between. This CDR3 is CASSQDVTLGTFNTEAFF. The CDR3 DNA is TGCGCCAGCAGCCAAGATGTGACCTTGGGGACTTTTAACACTGAAGCTTTCTTT.

By proportion, this clone is large. The chain employs TRBV18 and TRBJ2-7, with D tentatively TRBD1 (7 bases). Trimming stripped 2 bases from V and 5 bases from J, with 10 bases between. The CDR3 consists of 13 residues. Germline CDR1 reads KGHSH; CDR2 reads LQKENI. CDR3 in DNA: TGTGCCAGCTCACCAGGGGGGACAGACGAGCAGTACTTC. Translation: CASSPGGTDEQYF.

The chain couples TRBV11-3 to TRBJ2-7; 13 bases fit TRBD2. The J segment lost 5 bases and the V segment lost 6 bases, leaving 10 bases of the junction unmatched. CDR1 is SGHNT, CDR2 YENEEA, per germline. This CDR3 is 16 amino acids long. For the CDR3, the DNA is TGTGCCAGCAGTCGGACGACTAGCGGGAGGAACAACGAGCAGTACTTC. Encoded protein: CASSRTTSGRNNEQYF. Together with reference TRBV11-3 and TRBJ2-7, the CDR3 gives the full variable domain: EAGVVQSPRYKIIEKKQPVAFWCNPISGHNTLYWYLQNLGQGPELLIRYENEEAVDDSQLPKDRFSAERLKGVDSTLKIQPAELGDSAVYLCASSRTTSGRNNEQYFGPGTRLTVT.

Only one count was recorded for this clone. The genes are TRBV14 and TRBJ2-7; possible D gene TRBD1, 6 bases. The CDR3 loop spans 16 amino acids. The V end lost 4 bases, the J end lost 0 bases, and 16 bases lay between the germline ends. Looked up from germline, CDR1 is SGHDN and CDR2 is FVKESK. CDR3 amino acids: CASSPLPQGSSYEQYF. CDR3 DNA sequence: TGTGCCAGCAGCCCCTTACCGCAGGGGAGCTCCTACGAGCAGTACTTC.